This T cell receptor beta chain was recorded in a study of blood T cell repertoires in COVID-19. Looking at the study overall: Material from acute and convalescent COVID-19 was sourced from the United States, Italy and Spain. The cDNA or gDNA used as material had been derived from T cells, B-cell-depleted T cells, or PBMCs.

Per the study methods: Nucleated cell counts were estimated from reference gene primer amplification. The repertoire was sequenced with immunoSEQ multiplex PCR; TCRdb's copy has only in-frame clones and lacks some. The V and J calls and clone size were taken over from that table, and D and trimming were inferred from the DNA. Altogether about 210,000 clones are present, over 75% being singletons, with the ten largest covering about 5%. The clonotype comes from a woman aged 40 to 50 with acute or convalescent COVID-19. Sequenced: peripheral blood.

The CDR3 loop reads CASHSSVWSPLHF. CDR3 coding DNA: TGTGCCAGCCACTCGTCCGTGTGGTCACCCCTCCACTTT. The rearrangement joins TRBV6-5 to TRBJ1-6; unclear D gene. V was trimmed by 8 bases and J by 10 bases, leaving 15 bases between them. Germline loops: CDR1 MNHEY, CDR2 SVGAGI. The CDR3 consists of 13 residues.